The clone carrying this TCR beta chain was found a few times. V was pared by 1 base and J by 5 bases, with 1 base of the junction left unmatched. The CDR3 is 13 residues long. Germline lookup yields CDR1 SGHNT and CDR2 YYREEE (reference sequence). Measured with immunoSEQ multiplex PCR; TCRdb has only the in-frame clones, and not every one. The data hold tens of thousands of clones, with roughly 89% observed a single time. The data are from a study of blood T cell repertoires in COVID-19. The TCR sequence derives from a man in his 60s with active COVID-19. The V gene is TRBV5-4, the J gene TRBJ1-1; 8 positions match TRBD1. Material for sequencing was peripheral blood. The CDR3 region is CASSLTGGTEAFF. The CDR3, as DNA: TGTGCCAGCAGCTTGACAGGGGGGACTGAAGCTTTCTTT. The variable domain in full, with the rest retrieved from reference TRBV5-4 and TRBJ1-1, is ETGVTQSPTHLIKTRGQQVTLRCSSQSGHNTVSWYQQALGQGPQFIFQYYREEENGRGNFPPRFSGLQFPNYSSELNVNALELDDSALYLCASSLTGGTEAFFGQGTRLTVV.